These 23 T cell receptor beta chains came from one sample sequenced in a study of blood T cells in healthy people across ages. For the second PCR, which ran for roughly 7 to 11 cycles, a sample-barcoded 5' primer and a J-beta primer mix were used. TCRdb re-analysed the 5' RACE reads in MiXCR, keeping a single row per CDR3 protein. The data contain fewer than 650,000 distinct CDR3 sequences, around a quarter of them singletons. These data are also associated with another study on T cells of mothers and their children.

The material sequenced was blood. The receptors were gathered from a boy between 2 and 10 years old in good health.

V gene TRBV9 combines with J gene TRBJ1-6; 7 positions agree with TRBD1. Germline trimming cut 3 bases from V and 5 bases from J; bases unmatched to any gene: 8. CDR3 size: 16 residues. Germline CDR1 is SGDLS and CDR2 is YYNGEE. CDR3 coding DNA: TGTGCCAGCAGCGCACGACAAGACAGGGATAATTCACCCCTCCACTTT. Translated, it gives CASSARQDRDNSPLHF.

The rearrangement links TRBV21-1 to TRBJ2-4; TRBD1 reflects the table's D call only, with no check against the DNA. TRBV21-1 is noted as a pseudogene. The CDR3 contains 16 residues. The CDR3 protein is CASSKERRGDKNIQYF. The CDR3 bases are TGTGCCAGCAGCAAAGAGAGAAGGGGGGACAAAAACATTCAGTACTTC.

The CDR3, as DNA: TGCAGCGTCACAGGGGCGTACACCGGGGAGCTGTTTTTT. Translation: CSVTGAYTGELFF. This rearrangement joins TRBV29-1 to TRBJ2-2; 7 bases agree with TRBD1. This CDR3 region has 13 residues. Trimming at V came to 6 bases and at J to 3 bases, leaving 4 bases not matched to a gene. Germline loops: CDR1 SQVTM, CDR2 ANQGSEA.

This clonotype was recorded a few times. A junction end diverges from the germline sequence, so it may reflect a read error. This chain connects TRBV10-3 to TRBJ2-3, with 8 bases fitting TRBD1. Per germline, CDR1 ENHRY and CDR2 SYGVKD. The CDR3 sequence is 17 residues long. CDR3 residues: CAISESSRQGARDTQCF. CDR3 DNA: TGTGCCATCAGTGAGTCGTCCCGGCAGGGGGCAAGGGATACGCAGTGTTTT.

In this sample, this clonotype turned up a few times. The CDR3, as DNA: TGTGCCAGCAGTAGAAACCGTCGCTCTGGGGCCAACGTCCTGACTTTC. Translation gives CASSRNRRSGANVLTF. This chain connects TRBV2 to TRBJ2-6; D unresolved. The V gene lost 5 bases and the J gene lost 0 bases, with 11 bases spanning the gap. Germline assignment: CDR1 SNHLY and CDR2 FYNNEI. This CDR3 has 16 residues.

The V call is TRBV4-1, the J call TRBJ1-2, with 8 bases identical to TRBD1. The CDR3 length is 16 residues. CDR1 is MGHRA and CDR2 is YSYEKL in the germline V gene. The V segment lost 0 bases and the J segment 3 bases; nucleotides outside the gene matches: 6. In DNA form, the CDR3 reads TGCGCCAGCAGCCAAGATTCAGGGGGCTCGCACTATGGCTACACCTTC. It yields the protein CASSQDSGGSHYGYTF.

This clonotype was counted only a few times. The rearrangement uses TRBV6-1 and TRBJ1-6, with a weak D call TRBD1 (6 bases). The CDR3 sequence is 13 residues long. The germline gives CDR1 MNHNS, CDR2 SASEGT. Trimming took 11 bases from V and 10 from J, leaving 18 bases between them. The CDR3 DNA reads TGTGCCGGACGGACCGGGGGCGACTCACCCCTCCACTTT. This gives the protein CAGRTGGDSPLHF.

The rearrangement links TRBV6-2 or TRBV6-3 to TRBJ1-2; D is unclear. V dropped 6 bases and J dropped 3 bases, with 14 bases sitting between them. The CDR3 loop spans 14 amino acids. Germline V lookup: CDR1 MNHEY, CDR2 SVGEGT. The CDR3 sequence is CASSRAGPDYGYTF. The CDR3, as DNA: TGTGCCAGCAGCCGAGCAGGACCAGACTATGGCTACACCTTC.

The rearrangement links TRBV6-1 to TRBJ2-5; 10 nucleotides agree with TRBD2. In germline, CDR1 is MNHNS, CDR2 SASEGT. The ends lost 4 bases at V and 2 bases at J; junction bases unmatched: 4. This CDR3 contains 15 residues. CDR3: CASSGETSGQETQYF. The CDR3 DNA reads as TGTGCCAGCAGTGGCGAGACTAGCGGGCAAGAGACCCAGTACTTC.

In this sample, this clonotype turned up a few times. This chain uses TRBV7-2 with TRBJ1-5; no clear D. The CDR3 runs to 16 residues. V was cut by 1 base and J by 1 base, with 11 bases left in between. The V gene's germline CDR1 is SGHTA and CDR2 FQGNSA. Here the CDR3 DNA reads TGTGCCAGCAGCTTAGTAGCTCGGGGAAGCAATCAGCCCCAGCATTTT. It encodes CASSLVARGSNQPQHF.

This clonotype has just a few counts. The chain combines TRBV4-3 with TRBJ2-5; D perhaps matches TRBD2 (5 bases). Trimming removed 0 bases from V and 6 bases from J, with 17 bases in between. Looked up from germline, CDR1 is LGHNA and CDR2 is YSLEER. The CDR3 covers 16 residues. CDR3: CASSQDPTSEKKTQYF. Written as DNA, the CDR3 is TGCGCCAGCAGCCAAGATCCAACTAGTGAGAAAAAGACCCAGTACTTC.

This chain uses TRBV5-6 with TRBJ2-4, with 9 bases aligning to TRBD2. The CDR3 has 16 residues. The germline V gene encodes CDR1 SGHDT and CDR2 YYEEEE. V dropped 0 bases and J dropped 1; count of bases not matched to a gene: 2. CDR3 coding DNA: TGTGCCAGCAGCTTGGCGGGACTAGCCGCCAAAAACATTCAGTACTTC. Amino acids: CASSLAGLAAKNIQYF.

As concerns this clonotype: The junction departs from the called germline gene at one end, perhaps through a read error. This rearrangement joins TRBV29-1 to TRBJ1-2; 8 nucleotides agree with TRBD1. This CDR3 comprises 13 residues. Germline V gives CDR1 SQVTM, CDR2 ANQGSEA. The CDR3 region has the DNA TGCAGCGTTGATTTCCGGGACAGGAATGGCCACACCTTC. Translating gives CSVDFRDRNGHTF.

This clonotype was recorded many times. The J gene is TRBJ2-1, the V gene TRBV4-1; no definite D call. V gave up 2 bases and J gave up 10 bases, with 9 bases separating them. This CDR3 has 12 amino acids. CDR1 is MGHRA and CDR2 is YSYEKL in the germline V gene. CDR3 sequence reads: CASSQNNVEQFF. Written as DNA, the CDR3 is TGCGCCAGCAGCCAAAATAACGTGGAGCAGTTCTTC.

This sequence joins TRBV18 and TRBJ1-1; D is undetermined. Germline V gene lookup returns CDR1 KGHSH and CDR2 LQKENI. Trimming removed 1 base at V and 4 bases at J, with 7 bases between. The CDR3 has 13 amino acids. The CDR3: CASSPRGPTEAFF. CDR3 DNA sequence: TGTGCCAGCTCACCACGGGGTCCCACTGAAGCTTTCTTT.

This clonotype was observed a few times. The chain carries TRBV6-6 and TRBJ1-2, with a tentative D call TRBD1 (6 bases). CDR1 is MNHNY, CDR2 SVGAGI, per germline (reference sequence). The CDR3 is 14 residues long. V was shortened by 5 bases and J by 4 bases, with 14 bases between the two germline ends. Written as DNA, the CDR3 is TGTGCCAGCAGTCCGAAGGGGGTGGGCTATGGCTACACCTTC. It yields the protein CASSPKGVGYGYTF.

Only a few counts were recorded for this clonotype. V usage is TRBV5-5 and J usage is TRBJ2-5, with D possibly being TRBD2 (5 bases). Germline CDR1 and CDR2: SGHKS and YYEKEE (reference sequence). This CDR3 spans 16 amino acids. The V end was cut by 4 bases, the J end by 2 bases, with 18 bases between. CDR3 DNA: TGTGCCAGCAGCCCCCGAGCAGAGGGTGGACAAGAGACCCAGTACTTC. This sequence encodes CASSPRAEGGQETQYF.

The J gene is TRBJ2-4, the V gene TRBV9; 12 bases map to TRBD2. Germline V lookup: CDR1 SGDLS, CDR2 YYNGEE. Germline trimming cut 2 bases from V and 4 bases from J; bases unmatched to any gene: 7. The CDR3 has 17 residues. CDR3 coding DNA: TGTGCCAGCAGCGTGGGACTAGCGGGTTGGGATAAAAACATTCAGTACTTC. Translating gives CASSVGLAGWDKNIQYF.

The V and J genes are TRBV6-5 and TRBJ1-2, with unresolved D. CDR3 length equals 14 residues. V lost 6 bases and J lost 1, with 12 bases in between. The germline gives CDR1 MNHEY, CDR2 SVGAGI. The CDR3 DNA follows: TGTGCCAGCAGCGTGACACGGAATAACTATGGCTACACCTTC. Translation: CASSVTRNNYGYTF.

The rearrangement links TRBV29-1 to TRBJ2-1; possible D gene TRBD2, 6 bases. Trimming pared 3 bases from V and 2 bases from J, leaving 14 bases between. The CDR3 sequence is 15 residues long. CDR1 SQVTM and CDR2 ANQGSEA come from the germline V gene. CDR3 amino acids: CSVDRGGETYNEQFF. The CDR3 region has the DNA TGCAGCGTTGATAGGGGCGGGGAAACCTACAATGAGCAGTTCTTC.

Concerning this clonotype: One end of the junction varies from germline; a read error may be responsible. This chain's CDR3 is CASSLAPGLTYNSLLHF. DNA for the CDR3: TGTGCCAGCAGCTTAGCGCCAGGGCTGACCTATAATTCACTCCTCCACTTT. The chain has TRBV7-9 and TRBJ1-6, with TRBD1 as a possible D gene (5 bases). CDR1 and CDR2 from the germline V gene are SEHNR and FQNEAQ (reference sequence). This CDR3 contains 17 residues. The full variable domain, rest sourced from reference TRBV7-9 and TRBJ1-6, is DTGVSQNPRHKITKRGQNVTFRCDPISEHNRLYWYRQTLGQGPEFLTYFQNEAQLEKSRLLSDRFSAERPKGSFSTLEIQRTEQGDSAMYLCASSLAPGLTYNSLLHFGNGTRLTVT.

The chain carries TRBV20-1 and TRBJ2-4; a possible D gene is TRBD2 (6 bases). This CDR3 spans 14 amino acids. V lost 6 bases, J lost 0 bases, and 12 bases lay in between. Germline CDR1 and CDR2: DFQATT and SNEGSKA (reference sequence). CDR3 sequence: CSAQTGVAKNIQYF. CDR3 DNA sequence: TGCAGTGCCCAAACGGGGGTAGCCAAAAACATTCAGTACTTC.

The chain carries TRBV6-5 and TRBJ2-2; 8 bases are a match to TRBD2. V shed 6 bases, J shed 7 bases, and the junction held 7 bases outside the gene matches. Germline loops: CDR1 MNHEY, CDR2 SVGAGI. The CDR3 covers 14 residues. The CDR3 sequence is CASSRTSWGGELFF. The CDR3 coding sequence is TGTGCCAGCAGCCGGACTAGCTGGGGCGGGGAGCTGTTTTTT.